The next 8 T cell receptor beta chains were all read from a single sample in a study of beta chain features in type 1 diabetes (dated by TCRdb to between 2018 and 2020). To prepare the library, the immunoSEQ multiplex PCR assay was applied. The entire isolated RNA was reverse transcribed using the High Capacity cDNA Reverse Transcription Kit, and thus expressed TCRB transcripts were sequenced. TCRdb retrieved this table from immuneACCESS and kept in-frame rearrangements only. Not all clones are present; in checked studies, unresolved V genes account for under half, and no reason is known for the remainder. Counted in this sample were around 250,000 clones; 27% of them appeared once. Jointly, the top ten make up approximately 4% of the sample. The specimen was central memory CD4+ T cells from blood. The receptor source for this set is a man younger than 45 in good health.

J is TRBJ2-7 and V is TRBV7-9, with 7 nucleotides matching TRBD2. After removal of 3 bases from V and 2 bases from J, the junction contained 7 bases not matched to a gene. The V gene's germline CDR1 is SEHNR and CDR2 FQNEAQ (reference sequence). The length of the CDR3 is 15 residues. The CDR3 sequence: CASSLSGAGTYEQYF. CDR3 sequence (DNA): TGTGCCAGCAGCTTGAGCGGGGCGGGTACCTACGAGCAGTACTTC.

The chain is built from TRBV7-9 and TRBJ1-2; D not resolved. Germline V gene data show CDR1 as SEHNR and CDR2 as FQNEAQ (reference sequence). Trimming took off 4 bases at V and 8 bases at J, with 11 bases between the two ends. The CDR3 sequence is 12 residues long. The DNA for the CDR3 is TGTGCCAGCAGCTCCCGATTTGAGGGCTACACCTTC. Amino acid sequence: CASSSRFEGYTF.

This clone is a singleton in its sample. The chain employs TRBV11-2 and TRBJ2-7, with 10 bases fitting TRBD2. Germline CDR1 and CDR2: SGHAT and FQNNGV. This CDR3 region has 14 residues. V lost 5 bases and J lost 6; bases outside the gene matches: 7. The CDR3 DNA reads as TGTGCCAGCAGCCCGGGACTAGCGAAGGGCGAGCAGTACTTC. Encoded protein: CASSPGLAKGEQYF.

Comment on this clone: This may be a read error: a much more frequent sequence differs by one nucleotide. The chain uses TRBV5-1 and TRBJ2-1, with D perhaps assigned TRBD1 or TRBD2 (5 bases each). Deletions cut 0 bases from V and 0 bases from J, with 7 bases between. This CDR3 spans 15 amino acids. Germline V gene data show CDR1 as SGHRS and CDR2 as YFSETQ. The CDR3 is CASSLEGSSYNEQFF. CDR3 coding DNA: TGCGCCAGCAGCTTGGAGGGGAGCTCCTACAATGAGCAGTTCTTC.

In its sample, this clone was seen a few times. The J gene is TRBJ1-1, the V gene TRBV7-2, with D uncertain. The CDR3 contains 15 residues. Trimming shortened V by 1 base and J by 5 bases, and 14 bases separated the two germline ends. Per germline, CDR1 SGHTA and CDR2 FQGNSA. The CDR3 nucleotides are TGTGCCAGCAGCTTAGATAACCGAGAGGAAACTGAAGCTTTCTTT. This codes for CASSLDNREETEAFF.

This clone was counted a few times. The V gene is TRBV2, the J gene TRBJ2-1; D might be TRBD2 (5 bases). CDR1 SNHLY and CDR2 FYNNEI come from the germline V gene. The germline V and J ends were trimmed by 7 bases and 0 bases, with 19 bases remaining between them. CDR3 size: 17 residues. This CDR3 is CASIRLAAPSSYNEQFF. The CDR3 region has the DNA TGTGCCAGCATAAGGCTAGCAGCACCGAGCTCCTACAATGAGCAGTTCTTC.

The chain is built from TRBV6-5 and TRBJ1-2, with no clear D. The germline V gene encodes CDR1 MNHEY and CDR2 SVGAGI. V dropped 6 bases and J dropped 1 base, with 12 bases sitting between them. This CDR3 has 14 amino acids. The CDR3 sequence is CASSPGLLNYGYTF. For the CDR3, the DNA is TGTGCCAGCAGCCCCGGGCTCCTTAACTATGGCTACACCTTC.

V is TRBV2 and J is TRBJ1-6; unclear D gene. V was shortened by 6 bases and J by 15 bases, with 15 bases between the two germline ends. Germline-derived CDR1 and CDR2 are SNHLY and FYNNEI. This CDR3 is built from 12 residues. CDR3 DNA sequence: TGTGCCAGCAGACGGGAGGGTTCAAGCCTCCACTTT. This codes for CASRREGSSLHF.